This T cell receptor (beta chain) was retrieved from a study of Graves' ophthalmopathy and Graves' hyperthyroidism (dated 2018 in TCRdb). Study-wide context: A patient counted as having stable hyperthyroidism if there was no progression to ophthalmopathy within 18 months of follow-up. TCR beta repertoire signatures were used to distinguish Graves' ophthalmopathy from Graves' hyperthyroidism and to predict progression to ophthalmopathy. In total, 135 blood samples were TCR-sequenced: fewer than 50 ophthalmopathy, under 85 hyperthyroidism and some 17 hyperthyroidism-to-ophthalmopathy patients. To explore V-J signatures that separate ophthalmopathy from hyperthyroidism, a discovery set of about a hundred patients was enrolled, consisting of about 45 with ophthalmopathy and around 57 with stable hyperthyroidism. An independent validation cohort was composed of fewer than 20 hyperthyroidism patients and around 16 patients who later progressed from hyperthyroidism to ophthalmopathy. In a handful of hyperthyroidism patients, the T-cell repertoire of thyroid tissue was compared with the T-cell repertoire of blood. Following sample collection, hyperthyroidism patients were given methimazole at a starting dose of 30 mg daily, and ophthalmopathy patients were given high-dose intravenous methylprednisolone.

The hyperthyroidism patients were 18 to 65 years old and newly diagnosed, with a disease duration of less than 2 months. Anyone with other autoimmune diseases, uncontrolled infections, pregnancy or lactation was excluded from the study. Diagnosis was based on clinical symptoms, serum thyroxine, TRAb, thyroid ultrasound and orbital computed tomography. Total RNA was extracted with Trizol reagent and quality-checked on an Agilent 2100 Bioanalyzer. This clonotype was detected ten times or more. There is no known antigen for this receptor. Per-nucleotide qualities are absent, and no much larger clonotype sits a single base away. Results and caveats for the whole study, not just this receptor: Among expanded thyroid clonotypes with frequency above 0.001, most also showed up in blood, which suggests that blood repertoires may reflect the thyroid immune response. Ophthalmopathy was separated from stable hyperthyroidism by the 13-signature model with just under 90% sensitivity and around 81% specificity in cross-validation and with 80%/75% in the test set. No statistical method was used to predetermine the sample size, and group allocation was not hidden from the investigators. In validation, the model predicted ophthalmopathy progression with about 64% sensitivity and roughly 78% specificity; some 13 predicted patients were CT-confirmed with GO in a median of 6.5 months.

For repertoire sequencing, the TCR beta CDR3 regions were amplified from RNA transcripts. The first round was an RT-PCR using HTBI primers with the Qiagen OneStep RT-PCR kit, and this first round was followed by a second-round multiplex PCR, then size selection and purification. Libraries were sequenced paired-end with 100 bp reads on an Illumina HiSeq2000. Processing in the source paper ran as follows. SOAPnuke was used to process the reads, throwing out any read that had adapters, had uncalled bases, had a mean Phred below 15, or lacked an exact constant-primer or identifier match. COPE v1.2.5 was used to merge the high-quality paired reads. Each unique nucleotide sequence was treated as a clonotype, and MiTCR v1.1 was used to align the clonotypes to the IMGT TRB V, D and J references. The analysis was limited to V-J combinations with a frequency above 0.0001, which together covered roughly 99% of the repertoires. For each V-J combination, a TCR clonal expansion and chaos score was defined as the ratio of F50 clonal expansion to chaos observed in the TCRdist matrix. Welch's t-statistics and random forest were used to reduce features to some 13 V-J combinations, which were fed into a naive Bayes classifier. Thyroid-blood repertoire similarity was quantified with the Morisita-Horn index. The public reads were quality trimmed at Q25 with fastp and then assembled into clones with MiXCR by TCRdb, keeping productive beta chains. Under each unique CDR3 protein, matching rows form one entry showing the most common genes and DNA. The V and J calls reflect TCRdb's pipeline rather than the authors' work. Present in this sample are around 1.1 million distinct CDR3 sequences, around a third of which were seen just once. More than 9.5% of the sample comes from the top ten.

The CDR3 goes from the cysteine to the phenylalanine over 16 residues. The sequence is cut down to CDR3 DNA, 48 bases in frame from base 1. According to the germline V gene, CDR1 reads KGHDR and CDR2 reads SFDVKD. The V end loses 3 bases and the J end loses 3 bases, and a stretch of 14 bases separates them. This TCR was recovered from an adult man with Graves' hyperthyroidism. The sample consisted of peripheral blood or thyroid tissue (not recorded which). The chain links TRBV24-1 with TRBJ1-5; no D gene call is confident. In nucleotide form, the sequence is TGTGCCACCAGTGATCGAGCAACTGGGTCCAATCAGCCCCAGCATTTT. Translated, it gives CATSDRATGSNQPQHF.